The text below deals with one T cell receptor (beta chain). The sample belongs to a study of blood T cell repertoires in COVID-19. Study summary: PBMCs, B-cell-depleted T cells, or T cells provided the cDNA or gDNA that made up the material.

Profiling relied on immunoSEQ multiplex PCR, and the TCRdb table lists in-frame clones only, not all of them. The sample holds over 20,000 clones, more than 85% seen once. Trimming took off 2 bases at V and 5 bases at J, with 14 bases between the two ends. CDR3 length: 14 residues. The germline V gene has CDR1 SGHRS and CDR2 YFSETQ. The TCR sequence derives from a woman in her seventies with active COVID-19. The sequenced material came from peripheral blood. The rearrangement uses TRBV5-1 and TRBJ2-7, with D tentatively TRBD1 (6 bases). The CDR3: CASSLGHDRNEQYF. The CDR3 bases are TGCGCCAGCAGCTTAGGACACGACAGGAACGAGCAGTACTTC.